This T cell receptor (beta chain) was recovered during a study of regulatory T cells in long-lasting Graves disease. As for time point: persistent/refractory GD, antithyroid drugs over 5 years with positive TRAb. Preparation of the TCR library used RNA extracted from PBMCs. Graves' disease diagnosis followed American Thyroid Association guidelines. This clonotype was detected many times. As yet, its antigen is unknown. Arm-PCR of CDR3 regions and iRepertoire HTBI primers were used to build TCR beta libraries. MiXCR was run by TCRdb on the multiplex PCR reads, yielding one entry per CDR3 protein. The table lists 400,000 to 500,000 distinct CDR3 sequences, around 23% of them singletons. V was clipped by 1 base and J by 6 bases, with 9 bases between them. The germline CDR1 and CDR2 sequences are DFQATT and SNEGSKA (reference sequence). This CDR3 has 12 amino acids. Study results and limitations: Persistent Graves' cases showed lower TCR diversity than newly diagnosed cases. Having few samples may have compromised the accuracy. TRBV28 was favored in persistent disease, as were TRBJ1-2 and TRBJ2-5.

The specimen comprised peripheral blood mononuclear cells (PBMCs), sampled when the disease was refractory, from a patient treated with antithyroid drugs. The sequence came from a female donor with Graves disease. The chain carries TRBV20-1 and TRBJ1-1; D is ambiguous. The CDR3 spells CSARGLAAEAFF. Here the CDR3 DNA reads TGCAGTGCTAGAGGGCTTGCAGCTGAAGCTTTCTTT.